This entry concerns a single T cell receptor (beta chain). This clone was seen a few times. No cognate antigen has been identified for it. There are no base qualities to consult, and no much larger clone falls within one base. These data are taken from a study of identifying expanded T cells in peripheral blood (dated by TCRdb to the late 2010s). Regarding the research as a whole: Technical replicates were generated by sequencing separate aliquots of the same genomic DNA pool, and four replicates were compared pairwise. Broad study findings and their caveats: The beta-binomial model significantly reduced the number of clones called differentially abundant and the false-positive rate across all healthy-donor time intervals. The authors expected that biological variance in healthy repertoires might rise further over much longer intervals, such as months to years. Approximately 1.2 differentially abundant clones were flagged by the binomial model between technical replicates, whereas about 15 and 18 were flagged over approximately two weeks and four weeks, respectively. Across all healthy donors, variance in clone template counts between approximately 2-week samples was found to increase significantly with total template count.

No immune events such as infections were documented for the healthy donors during the collection period. Blood repertoires from healthy donors were used as a training cohort for calibrating time-dependent variance in a beta-binomial model of differential abundance of T-cell clones. The training cohort comprised 10 healthy donors, 3 female and 7 male. On average the donors were around 39 years old, and their ages spanned 29 to 64 years. Whole blood from each healthy donor was obtained from a commercial supplier and was collected at three time points approximately 15 days apart. For immunosequencing, genomic DNA was extracted from whole blood that had not been sorted. The immunoSEQ Assay, which uses bias-controlled multiplex PCR amplification of genomic DNA, was used to profile TCRbeta CDR3 regions. In the original analysis: To quantify the absolute abundance of each unique TCRbeta CDR3 region, the sequences were collapsed and filtered. Differential abundance was tested with two models: a binomial (Fisher-equivalent) model and a beta-binomial model that adds time-dependent variance fitted from healthy donors. Clones with fewer than 5 combined templates were excluded, and clones with Benjamini-Hochberg FDR below 0.01 were called differentially abundant. In the beta-binomial model, variance was expressed as a function of the total template count across the two samples, in the form v = (b*log(k)+a)^2. TCRdb carries this immuneACCESS record with in-frame sequences only. Its versions omit some clonotypes, under half of them owing to an unresolved V gene in the studies checked, with the rest unexplained. V, J and clone size are those of that table, while D and trimming were read from the DNA. Here the sample has approximately 85,000 clones; almost 85% occur a single time. The top ten clonotypes cover around a sixth of the sample.

This receptor was obtained from a person aged 18 to 75 in good health. Material: blood.

The sequence in DNA is TGCAGCGCCCCCAACTTGGGATACAATGAGCAGTTCTTC. This yields the protein CSAPNLGYNEQFF. This receptor chain uses TRBV29-1 and TRBJ2-1; confidence is insufficient to name the D gene. Inclusive of the bounding cysteine and phenylalanine, the CDR3 is 13 residues long. The entry retains the CDR3 DNA only, 39 bases that are in frame from base 1. V is pared back by 7 bases and J by 4 bases, with 14 bases lying between the germline termini. The germline V gene encodes CDR1 SQVTM and CDR2 ANQGSEA.